The 19 T cell receptor beta chains in this list originate from one sample, sequenced in a study of blood T cell repertoires in COVID-19. Produced via immunoSEQ multiplex PCR; TCRdb's table is partial and in-frame only. The sample contains about 150,000 clones, roughly 86% of which appear only once. Sequenced: peripheral blood. The receptors come from a woman aged 50 to 60 with acute or convalescent COVID-19.

The V gene is TRBV3-1 (or the pseudogene TRBV3-2), the J gene TRBJ1-2, with D unresolved. CDR1 is LGHDT and CDR2 is YNNKEL in the germline V gene (reference sequence). CDR3 size: 13 residues. Trimming pared 3 bases from V and 8 bases from J, leaving 13 bases between. CDR3 sequence reads: CASSQPPARGYTF. CDR3 coding DNA: TGTGCCAGCAGCCAGCCCCCAGCGCGGGGCTACACCTTC.

The rearrangement links TRBV18 to TRBJ1-6; the match to TRBD1 covers 10 bases. This CDR3 is built from 13 residues. J was trimmed by 9 bases and V by 6 bases; bases with no gene match: 2. Germline V CDR1 and CDR2: KGHSH, LQKENI. CDR3 DNA: TGTGCCAGCTCCAGGACAGGGGGTTCACCCCTCCACTTT. Translated, it gives CASSRTGGSPLHF.

The rearrangement joins TRBV21-1 to TRBJ1-1; TRBD1, the D gene given by the table, was not confirmed from the DNA. TRBV21-1 is labeled a pseudogene. The CDR3 has 14 residues. For the CDR3, the DNA is TGTGCCAGCAGCATACGGGACAGTGAGCTTGAAGCTTTCTTT. As protein: CASSIRDSELEAFF.

The chain recombines TRBV5-6 with TRBJ1-1, with D unresolved. V lost 5 bases to trimming and J lost 6 bases, with 17 bases between them. The CDR3 sequence is 14 residues long. CDR1 is SGHDT, CDR2 YYEEEE, per germline. This CDR3 is CASSAQVSAPEAFF. CDR3 in DNA: TGTGCCAGCAGTGCTCAGGTTTCAGCCCCTGAAGCTTTCTTT.

There are a few counts of this clone. Other DNA sequences in the sample encode the same CDR3. The chain links TRBV2 to TRBJ1-1; possibly TRBD1 for D (5 bases). CDR3 length: 14 amino acids. V gave up 2 bases and J gave up 4 bases, with 11 bases separating them. Germline CDR1 reads SNHLY; CDR2 reads FYNNEI. The chain's CDR3 is CASSESRGITEAFF. CDR3 coding DNA: TGTGCCAGCAGTGAATCGCGGGGCATCACTGAAGCTTTCTTT.

This clone was recorded only once. J is TRBJ2-3 and V is TRBV6-1; 7 positions agree with TRBD2. There are 14 residues in the CDR3. Germline lookup yields CDR1 MNHNS and CDR2 SASEGT. Germline trimming cut 3 bases from V and 0 bases from J; bases unmatched to any gene: 0. CDR3 sequence reads: CASSDSGSTDTQYF. The CDR3 DNA sequence: TGTGCCAGCAGTGATAGCGGGAGCACAGATACGCAGTATTTT.

Here the CDR3 DNA reads TGTGCCAGCAGTTACTCTGGCAGGAGGGACATTCAGTACTTC. This sequence encodes CASSYSGRRDIQYF. J is TRBJ2-4 and V is TRBV6-6; the D gene is possibly TRBD2 (6 bases). Per the germline V gene, CDR1 is MNHNY and CDR2 is SVGAGI (reference sequence). The CDR3 has 14 residues. Trimming shortened V by 0 bases and J by 8 bases, and 11 bases separated the two germline ends.

The chain combines TRBV23-1 with TRBJ1-6; D unresolved. TRBV23-1 is identified as an open reading frame with a role that is uncertain. V lost 6 bases and J 8 bases, leaving 8 bases between the germline ends. The CDR3 totals 12 residues. CDR3 region: CASSRTDSPLHF. The DNA for the CDR3 is TGCGCCAGCAGCCGCACGGATTCACCCCTCCACTTT.

This clone was observed once. The chain employs TRBV9 and TRBJ2-1; 12 bases align to TRBD2. The V gene's germline CDR1 is SGDLS and CDR2 YYNGEE. The CDR3 has 15 amino acids. The J segment lost 8 bases and the V segment lost 3 bases, leaving 6 bases of the junction unmatched. The CDR3 nucleotides are TGTGCCAGCAGCGCCTGGACTAGCGGGGTCTATGAGCAGTTCTTC. It translates to CASSAWTSGVYEQFF. The whole variable domain, remainder taken from reference TRBV9 and TRBJ2-1, is DSGVTQTPKHLITATGQRVTLRCSPRSGDLSVYWYQQSLDQGLQFLIQYYNGEERAKGNILERFSAQQFPDLHSELNLSSLELGDSALYFCASSAWTSGVYEQFFGPGTRLTVL.

J is TRBJ2-3 and V is TRBV9; D is possibly TRBD1 (6 bases). In germline, CDR1 is SGDLS, CDR2 YYNGEE. The CDR3 extends over 15 amino acids. The germline V and J ends were trimmed by 3 bases and 5 bases, with 16 bases remaining between them. The CDR3 DNA follows: TGTGCCAGCAGCGCAGTGGGGGCCGAGCTAGATACGCAGTATTTT. It is translated as CASSAVGAELDTQYF.

The chain joins TRBV12-3 or TRBV12-4 to TRBJ2-5; D remains ambiguous. This CDR3 has 12 residues. V lost 5 bases, J lost 5 bases, and 9 bases lay in between. The CDR3 loop reads CASSPVRETQYF. CDR3 DNA: TGTGCCAGCAGTCCCGTGAGGGAGACCCAGTACTTC.

The V gene is TRBV7-3, the J gene TRBJ2-3; TRBD1 might be the D (5 bases). V was shortened by 5 bases and J by 2 bases, with 11 bases between the two germline ends. The CDR3 is 14 residues long. CDR1 and CDR2 (germline): SGHTA, FQGTGA. CDR3 DNA: TGTGCCAGCAGCCCACAGGTATCCACAGATACGCAGTATTTT. Its translation: CASSPQVSTDTQYF.

This clone was observed a single time. This sequence joins TRBV3-1 (or the pseudogene TRBV3-2) and TRBJ2-3; TRBD2 matches at 10 bases. V dropped 6 bases and J dropped 5; count of bases not matched to a gene: 11. CDR3 length: 16 residues. CDR1 is LGHDT, CDR2 YNNKEL, per germline (reference sequence). As DNA, the CDR3 is TGTGCCAGCAGTCGACGGACTAGCGGCAGGGGAGATACGCAGTATTTT. This codes for CASSRRTSGRGDTQYF.

A remark on this clone: Within the sample, other DNA sequences also encode this same CDR3. V usage is TRBV9 and J usage is TRBJ2-1; 11 bases fit TRBD2. V shed 0 bases, J shed 6 bases, and the junction held 2 bases outside the gene matches. CDR1 and CDR2 from the germline V gene are SGDLS and YYNGEE. The CDR3 length is 15 residues. The CDR3 sequence is CASSVGLAGGNEQFF. CDR3 sequence (DNA): TGTGCCAGCAGCGTAGGTCTAGCGGGGGGCAATGAGCAGTTCTTC.

The chain has TRBV19 and TRBJ1-5, with 8 bases matching TRBD1. The J segment lost 2 bases and the V segment lost 6 bases, leaving 3 bases of the junction unmatched. There are 14 residues in the CDR3. Germline lookup yields CDR1 LNHDA and CDR2 SQIVND (reference sequence). In nucleotides, the CDR3 is TGTGCCAGTAGACAGACAGGGGGCAATCAGCCCCAGCATTTT. Its protein product is CASRQTGGNQPQHF.

This clone came up once. The gene calls are TRBV27 and TRBJ2-1, with D uncertain. Germline V gene data show CDR1 as MNHEY and CDR2 as SMNVEV (reference sequence). The CDR3 extends over 14 amino acids. The V and J ends lost 5 bases and 6 bases respectively, with 14 bases between them. In DNA, the CDR3 is TGTGCCAGCAGTAAAACTACCCCCGGCAATGAGCAGTTCTTC. It yields the protein CASSKTTPGNEQFF.

The rearrangement uses TRBV7-3 and TRBJ2-3; 13 bases fit TRBD2. J was trimmed by 4 bases and V by 4 bases; bases with no gene match: 11. The CDR3 has 18 residues. Germline assignment: CDR1 SGHTA and CDR2 FQGTGA. DNA for the CDR3: TGTGCCAGCAGCTCTCGGACTAGCGGGGGCTTGGAGGCAGATACGCAGTATTTT. Amino acid sequence: CASSSRTSGGLEADTQYF.

The rearrangement uses TRBV30 and TRBJ2-3, with 8 positions matching TRBD2. Germline V gene sequence: CDR1 GTSNPN, CDR2 SVGIG (reference sequence). The CDR3 length is 15 residues. V shed 1 base, J shed 6 bases, and the junction held 9 bases outside the gene matches. CDR3 DNA: TGTGCCTGGAGTGGGGGACTAGTGGCAACGGATACGCAGTATTTT. Translating it yields CAWSGGLVATDTQYF. Complete variable domain (other parts from reference TRBV30 and TRBJ2-3): SQTIHQWPATLVQPVGSPLSLECTVEGTSNPNLYWYRQAAGRGLQLLFYSVGIGQISSEVPQNLSASRPQDRQFILSSKKLLLSDSGFYLCAWSGGLVATDTQYFGPGTRLTVL.

This chain links TRBV4-1 with TRBJ1-2, with 9 bases identical to TRBD1. CDR1 is MGHRA and CDR2 is YSYEKL in the germline V gene. The CDR3 length is 13 residues. J lost 6 bases, V lost 1 base, and 0 bases had no gene match. CDR3 sequence (DNA): TGCGCCAGCAGCCAAGGGACAGGGGATGGCTACACCTTC. Its protein is CASSQGTGDGYTF.